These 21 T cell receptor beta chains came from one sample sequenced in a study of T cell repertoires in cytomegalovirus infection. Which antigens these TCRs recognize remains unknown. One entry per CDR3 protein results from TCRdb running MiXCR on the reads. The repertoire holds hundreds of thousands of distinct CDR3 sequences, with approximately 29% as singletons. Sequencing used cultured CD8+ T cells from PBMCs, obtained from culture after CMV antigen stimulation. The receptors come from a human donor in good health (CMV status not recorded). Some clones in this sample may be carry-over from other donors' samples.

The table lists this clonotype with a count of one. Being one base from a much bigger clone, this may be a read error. CDR3 sequence (DNA): TGTGCCAGCAGCCCGACACCTTACACCGGGGATCTGTTTTTT. This gives the protein CASSPTPYTGDLFF. V usage is TRBV7-3 and J usage is TRBJ2-2; the D gene is possibly TRBD2 (5 bases). Germline lookup yields CDR1 SGHTA and CDR2 FQGTGA. This CDR3 spans 14 amino acids. Using reference TRBV7-3 and TRBJ2-2 for the parts outside the CDR3, the full variable domain is GAGVSQTPSNKVTEKGKYVELRCDPISGHTALYWYRQSLGQGPEFLIYFQGTGAADDSGLPNDRFFAVRPEGSVSTLKIQRTERGDSAVYLCASSPTPYTGDLFFGEGSRLTVL.

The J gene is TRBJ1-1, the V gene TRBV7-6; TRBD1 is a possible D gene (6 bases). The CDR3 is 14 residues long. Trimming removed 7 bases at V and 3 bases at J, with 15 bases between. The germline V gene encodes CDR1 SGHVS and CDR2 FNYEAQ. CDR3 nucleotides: TGTGCCAGCACCAAAGGGTGGGGGCACACTGAAGCTTTCTTT. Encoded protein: CASTKGWGHTEAFF.

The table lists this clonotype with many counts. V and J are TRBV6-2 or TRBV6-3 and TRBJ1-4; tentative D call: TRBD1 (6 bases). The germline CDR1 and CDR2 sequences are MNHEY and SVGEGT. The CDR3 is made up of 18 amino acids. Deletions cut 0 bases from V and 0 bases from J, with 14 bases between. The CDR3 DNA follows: TGTGCCAGCAGTTACTCGGGGGACACGGCTTCAACTAATGAAAAACTGTTTTTT. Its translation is CASSYSGDTASTNEKLFF.

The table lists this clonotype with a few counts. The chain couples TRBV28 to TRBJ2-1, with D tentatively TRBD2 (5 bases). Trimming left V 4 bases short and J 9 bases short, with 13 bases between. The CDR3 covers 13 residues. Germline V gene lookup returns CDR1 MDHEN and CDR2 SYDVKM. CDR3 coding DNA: TGTGCCAGCAGTTCCCTTCAGGAGGCTGAGCAGTTCTTC. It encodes CASSSLQEAEQFF.

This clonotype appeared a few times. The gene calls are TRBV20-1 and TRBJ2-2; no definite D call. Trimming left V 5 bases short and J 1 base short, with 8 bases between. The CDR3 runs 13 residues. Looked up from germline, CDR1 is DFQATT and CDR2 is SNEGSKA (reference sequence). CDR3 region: CSADPLNTGELFF. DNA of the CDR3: TGCAGTGCTGACCCCTTGAACACCGGGGAGCTGTTTTTT.

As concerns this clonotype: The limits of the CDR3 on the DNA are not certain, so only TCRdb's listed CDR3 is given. The CDR3: CASSFGPGGFGANVLTF. The chain recombines TRBV5-6 with TRBJ2-6. The CDR3 extends over 17 residues, inclusive of both ends. The germline V gene has CDR1 SGHDT and CDR2 YYEEEE.

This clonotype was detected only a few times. CDR3 in DNA: TGTGCCACCAGCAGCCCGGTGATGAACACTGAAGCTTTCTTT. Amino acid sequence: CATSSPVMNTEAFF. This chain connects TRBV15 to TRBJ1-1, with no clear D. The V gene's germline CDR1 is LNHNV and CDR2 YYDKDF (reference sequence). Trimming stripped 3 bases from V and 0 bases from J, with 8 bases between. The CDR3 contains 14 residues. Based on the CDR3 plus reference TRBV15 and TRBJ1-1, the full variable domain is DAMVIQNPRYQVTQFGKPVTLSCSQTLNHNVMYWYQQKSSQAPKLLFHYYDKDFNNEADTPDNFQSRRPNTSFCFLDIRSPGLGDTAMYLCATSSPVMNTEAFFGQGTRLTVV.

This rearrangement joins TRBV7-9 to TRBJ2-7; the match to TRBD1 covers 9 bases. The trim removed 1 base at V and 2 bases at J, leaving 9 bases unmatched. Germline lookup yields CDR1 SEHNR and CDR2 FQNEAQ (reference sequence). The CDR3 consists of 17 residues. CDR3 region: CASSLVPDRGRPYEQYV. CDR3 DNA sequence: TGTGCCAGCAGCTTAGTTCCCGACAGGGGGAGACCCTACGAGCAGTACGTC.

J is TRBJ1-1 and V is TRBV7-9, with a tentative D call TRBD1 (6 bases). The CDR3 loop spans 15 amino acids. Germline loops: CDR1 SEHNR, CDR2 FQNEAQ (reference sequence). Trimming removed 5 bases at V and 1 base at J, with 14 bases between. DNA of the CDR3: TGTGCCAGCAGCATGCGCGACAGGACGAACACTGAAGCTTTCTTT. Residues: CASSMRDRTNTEAFF.

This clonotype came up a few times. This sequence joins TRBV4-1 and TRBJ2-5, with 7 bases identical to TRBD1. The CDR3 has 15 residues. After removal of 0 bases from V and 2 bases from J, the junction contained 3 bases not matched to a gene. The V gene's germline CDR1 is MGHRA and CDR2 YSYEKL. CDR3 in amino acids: CASSQEGQDQETQYF. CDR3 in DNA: TGCGCCAGCAGCCAAGAAGGACAGGATCAAGAGACCCAGTACTTC.

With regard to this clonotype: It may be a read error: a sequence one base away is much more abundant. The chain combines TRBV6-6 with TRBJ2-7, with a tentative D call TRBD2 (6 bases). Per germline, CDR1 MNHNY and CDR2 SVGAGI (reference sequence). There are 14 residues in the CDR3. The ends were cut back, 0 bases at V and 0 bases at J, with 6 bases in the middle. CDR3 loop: CASSYSGGSYEQYV. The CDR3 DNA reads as TGTGCCAGCAGTTACTCGGGGGGCTCCTACGAGCAGTACGTC.

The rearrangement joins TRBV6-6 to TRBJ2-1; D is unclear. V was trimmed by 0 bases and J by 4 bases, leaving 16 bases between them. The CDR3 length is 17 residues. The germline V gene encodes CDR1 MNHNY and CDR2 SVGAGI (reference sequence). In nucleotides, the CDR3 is TGTGCCAGCAGTTACTCGCCACGCCCTAGACATTACAATGAGCAGTTCTTC. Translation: CASSYSPRPRHYNEQFF.

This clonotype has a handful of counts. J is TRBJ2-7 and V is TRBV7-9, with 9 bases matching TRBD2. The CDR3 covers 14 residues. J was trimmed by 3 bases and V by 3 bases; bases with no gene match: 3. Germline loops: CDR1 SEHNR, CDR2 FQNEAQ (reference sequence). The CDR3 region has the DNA TGTGCCAGCAGCTTTTCTAGCGGGGTCTACGAGCAGTACTTC. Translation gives CASSFSSGVYEQYF.

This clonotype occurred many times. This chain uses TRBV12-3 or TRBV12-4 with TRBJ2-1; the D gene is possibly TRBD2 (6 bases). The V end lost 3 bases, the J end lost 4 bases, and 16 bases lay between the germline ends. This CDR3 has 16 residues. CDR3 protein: CASSFELAKPYNEQFF. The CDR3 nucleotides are TGTGCCAGCAGTTTCGAGCTAGCGAAGCCTTACAATGAGCAGTTCTTC.

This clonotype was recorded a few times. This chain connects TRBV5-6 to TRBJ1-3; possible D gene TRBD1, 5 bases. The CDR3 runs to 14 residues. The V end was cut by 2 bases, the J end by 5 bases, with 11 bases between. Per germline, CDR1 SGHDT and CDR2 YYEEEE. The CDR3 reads CASSFSEGRNTIYF. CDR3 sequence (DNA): TGTGCCAGCAGCTTCTCGGAGGGGAGAAACACCATATATTTT.

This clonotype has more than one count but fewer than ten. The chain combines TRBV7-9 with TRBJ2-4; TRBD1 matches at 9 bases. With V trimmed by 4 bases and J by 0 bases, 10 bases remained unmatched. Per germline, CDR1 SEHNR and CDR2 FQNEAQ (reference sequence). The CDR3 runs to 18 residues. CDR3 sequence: CASSSSRDRVAAKNIQYF. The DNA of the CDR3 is TGTGCCAGCAGCTCGTCCCGGGACAGGGTCGCAGCCAAAAACATTCAGTACTTC.

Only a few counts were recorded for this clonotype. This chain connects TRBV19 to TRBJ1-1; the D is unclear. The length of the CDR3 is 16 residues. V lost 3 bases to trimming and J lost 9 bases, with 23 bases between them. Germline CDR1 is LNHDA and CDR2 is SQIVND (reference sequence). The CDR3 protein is CASSITPRDKRSQAFF. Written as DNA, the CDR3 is TGTGCCAGTAGTATTACCCCACGCGACAAGAGGTCCCAAGCTTTCTTT.

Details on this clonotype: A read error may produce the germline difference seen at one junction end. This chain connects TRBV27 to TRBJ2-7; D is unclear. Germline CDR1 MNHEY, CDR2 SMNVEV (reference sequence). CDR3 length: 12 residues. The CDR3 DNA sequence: TGTGTCAGCAGTTTGAACAGATACGAGCAGTACTTC. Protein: CVSSLNRYEQYF.

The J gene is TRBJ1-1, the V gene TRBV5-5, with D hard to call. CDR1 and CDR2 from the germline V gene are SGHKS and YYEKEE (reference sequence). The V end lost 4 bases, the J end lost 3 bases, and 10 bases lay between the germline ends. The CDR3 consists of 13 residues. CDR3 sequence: CASSPHRHTEAFF. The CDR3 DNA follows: TGTGCCAGCAGCCCTCACAGACACACTGAAGCTTTCTTT.

This CDR3 reads CASSSASKSPLHF. The CDR3 DNA is TGTGCCAGCAGCTCAGCTTCGAAGTCACCCCTCCACTTT. This chain connects TRBV13 to TRBJ1-6; no reliable D call. The V and J ends lost 4 bases and 10 bases respectively, with 11 bases between them. The CDR3 spans 13 residues. Germline assignment: CDR1 PRHDT and CDR2 FYEKMQ (reference sequence).

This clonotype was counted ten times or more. The CDR3 coding sequence is TGTGCCAGCAGCTTAGGGGGGCAGCTCCGTGGGGATACGCAGTATTTT. It is translated as CASSLGGQLRGDTQYF. The chain has TRBV7-6 and TRBJ2-3; possibly TRBD1 for D (6 bases). The CDR3 is 16 amino acids. V lost 1 base, J lost 6 bases, and 17 bases lay in between. CDR1 is SGHVS, CDR2 FNYEAQ, per germline.